Presented here are 26 T cell receptor beta chains from one specimen sequenced in a study of shared clonotypes between healthy human individuals (dated by TCRdb to 2019 to 2021). Library preparation employed the immunoSEQ multiplex PCR assay. The clones in this table, taken by TCRdb from immuneACCESS, are in-frame only. Not every clone is retained; where verified, under half of the shortfall comes from an unresolved V gene, and the cause of the rest is unknown. The sample table lists hundreds of thousands of clones, around 73% of them with a count of one. The ten largest clonotypes hold roughly 1.9% of the sample. What was sequenced was memory CD4+ T cells sorted from blood. This specimen's cell subset or site label, per the study, means: CD45RA-negative fraction. The receptors originated from a woman aged 30 to 39 in good health.

This chain links TRBV30 with TRBJ2-5, with D hard to call. V was clipped by 2 bases and J by 1 base, with 8 bases between them. From germline, CDR1 is GTSNPN and CDR2 SVGIG (reference sequence). The CDR3 is 13 amino acids. CDR3 DNA: TGTGCCTGGAGTCCCGAGATCCAAGAGACCCAGTACTTC. It yields the protein CAWSPEIQETQYF.

V and J are TRBV11-2 and TRBJ2-1; no definite D call. Germline V lookup: CDR1 SGHAT, CDR2 FQNNGV. The V gene lost 5 bases and the J gene lost 0 bases, with 8 bases spanning the gap. CDR3 length: 14 residues. The CDR3 sequence is CASSARSSYNEQFF. The CDR3, as DNA: TGTGCCAGCAGCGCGAGAAGCTCCTACAATGAGCAGTTCTTC.

Of note for this clone: Other DNA sequences in this specimen translate into the identical CDR3. V usage is TRBV7-9 and J usage is TRBJ2-1; D is ambiguous. The V end was cut by 5 bases, the J end by 0 bases, with 14 bases between. This CDR3 spans 16 amino acids. Germline lookup yields CDR1 SEHNR and CDR2 FQNEAQ (reference sequence). The CDR3 bases are TGTGCCAGCAGCCCACGCGGCGGAAGCTCCTACAATGAGCAGTTCTTC. As protein: CASSPRGGSSYNEQFF.

The CDR3 region has the DNA TGCGCCAGCAGGTGGACTAGCGGGAGGGCCGGGACCTACGAGCAGTACTTC. It encodes CASRWTSGRAGTYEQYF. The chain uses TRBV10-1 and TRBJ2-7, with 15 bases aligning to TRBD2. Trimming removed 6 bases from V and 2 bases from J; junction bases left unmatched: 8. The CDR3 sequence is 17 residues long. Germline V CDR1 and CDR2: WNHNN, SYGVQD (reference sequence).

The chain recombines TRBV29-1 with TRBJ2-3, with D possibly matching TRBD2 (6 bases). Germline values: CDR1 SQVTM, CDR2 ANQGSEA. V was pared by 1 base and J by 2 bases, with 28 bases between. The CDR3 sequence is 20 residues long. In DNA, the CDR3 is TGCAGCGTTGAAGCCCCCCCTACCTATAGCGGTGTACTTGCCACAGATACGCAGTATTTT. Residues: CSVEAPPTYSGVLATDTQYF.

The chain joins TRBV28 to TRBJ2-5; TRBD1 agrees at 9 bases. The CDR3 has 13 residues. The trim removed 7 bases at V and 4 bases at J, leaving 4 bases unmatched. Germline V gene lookup returns CDR1 MDHEN and CDR2 SYDVKM. The DNA of the CDR3 is TGTGCCAGCACGACAGGGGGAGGAGAGACCCAGTACTTC. Protein sequence: CASTTGGGETQYF. The variable domain in full, with the rest retrieved from reference TRBV28 and TRBJ2-5, is DVKVTQSSRYLVKRTGEKVFLECVQDMDHENMFWYRQDPGLGLRLIYFSYDVKMKEKGDIPEGYSVSREKKERFSLILESASTNQTSMYLCASTTGGGETQYFGPGTRLLVL.

The V and J genes are TRBV2 and TRBJ2-5; 10 bases agree with TRBD2. There are 16 residues in the CDR3. Germline V gives CDR1 SNHLY, CDR2 FYNNEI. The V segment lost 3 bases and the J segment 1 base; nucleotides outside the gene matches: 5. CDR3 coding DNA: TGTGCCAGCAGTGAGGGGGTAGCGGGAGGCCAAGAGACCCAGTACTTC. It yields the protein CASSEGVAGGQETQYF.

The chain carries TRBV5-1 and TRBJ2-2, with 16 bases identical to TRBD2. V shed 4 bases and J 4 bases; nucleotides not matched to a gene: 4. Germline V gives CDR1 SGHRS, CDR2 YFSETQ. The CDR3 runs 17 residues. The CDR3 is CASSPGLAGGPTGELFF. As DNA, the CDR3 is TGCGCCAGCAGCCCGGGACTAGCGGGAGGGCCCACCGGGGAGCTGTTTTTT.

The rearrangement joins TRBV4-1 to TRBJ1-1; D not certain. The CDR3 has 15 residues. Germline V gene lookup returns CDR1 MGHRA and CDR2 YSYEKL. Trimming left V 9 bases short and J 0 bases short, with 17 bases between. The CDR3 sequence is CASKRPNTLNTEAFF. CDR3 DNA sequence: TGCGCCAGTAAAAGACCAAACACTTTGAACACTGAAGCTTTCTTT.

This sequence joins TRBV10-2 and TRBJ2-7; D not certain. V lost 3 bases to trimming and J lost 0 bases, with 9 bases between them. Germline CDR1 is WSHSY and CDR2 is SAAADI. This CDR3 has 14 amino acids. The CDR3 region is CASSDERSSYEQYF. In DNA form, the CDR3 reads TGCGCCAGCAGTGACGAACGGAGCTCCTACGAGCAGTACTTC.

The chain has TRBV6-1 and TRBJ1-2; D uncertain. Per the germline V gene, CDR1 is MNHNS and CDR2 is SASEGT. Trimming removed 4 bases from V and 8 bases from J, with 11 bases in between. The CDR3 length is 12 residues. The CDR3, as DNA: TGTGCCAGCAGTGTAGTAGATTCAGGCTACACCTTC. Amino acid sequence: CASSVVDSGYTF.

V is TRBV28 and J is TRBJ2-1; a possible D gene is TRBD2 (6 bases). The germline CDR1 and CDR2 sequences are MDHEN and SYDVKM. The CDR3 consists of 15 residues. V lost 4 bases and J 4 bases, leaving 14 bases between the germline ends. CDR3 in amino acids: CASSYSGSRYNEQFF. As DNA, the CDR3 is TGTGCCAGCAGTTATAGCGGAAGTCGATACAATGAGCAGTTCTTC. The variable domain in full, completed from reference TRBV28 and TRBJ2-1, reads DVKVTQSSRYLVKRTGEKVFLECVQDMDHENMFWYRQDPGLGLRLIYFSYDVKMKEKGDIPEGYSVSREKKERFSLILESASTNQTSMYLCASSYSGSRYNEQFFGPGTRLTVL.

Comment on this clone: A read error may be the cause here, since a much bigger clone is one base away. Other DNA sequences of this sample code for an identical CDR3. The chain carries TRBV7-2 and TRBJ2-5; D not certain. Per the germline V gene, CDR1 is SGHTA and CDR2 is FQGNSA. Trimming pared 2 bases from V and 2 bases from J, leaving 0 bases between. This CDR3 comprises 11 residues. The CDR3 DNA reads as TGTGCCAGCAGCTTACAAGAGACCCAGTACTTC. This encodes CASSLQETQYF.

The chain joins TRBV28 to TRBJ2-1; D remains unclear. The CDR3 contains 13 residues. The V end was cut by 2 bases, the J end by 6 bases, with 8 bases between. From germline, CDR1 is MDHEN and CDR2 SYDVKM. The CDR3 loop reads CASSLPPFNEQFF. The DNA of the CDR3 is TGTGCCAGCAGTTTACCCCCATTCAATGAGCAGTTCTTC.

The rearrangement joins TRBV13 to TRBJ2-2; D remains unclear. Germline V gene sequence: CDR1 PRHDT, CDR2 FYEKMQ (reference sequence). V lost 3 bases and J 6 bases, leaving 5 bases between the germline ends. This CDR3 is built from 12 residues. For the CDR3, the DNA is TGTGCCAGCAGCTTGACTGCCGGGGAGCTGTTTTTT. Protein: CASSLTAGELFF.

This clone has only a few counts. The chain employs TRBV11-2 and TRBJ1-4, with D perhaps matching TRBD1 (6 bases). Germline assignment: CDR1 SGHAT and CDR2 FQNNGV. CDR3 size: 16 residues. V was trimmed by 1 base and J by 10 bases, leaving 19 bases between them. The CDR3 bases are TGTGCCAGCAGCTTAGCCTCCCGGGACATTCGGGGAAAACTGTTTTTT. It codes for CASSLASRDIRGKLFF.

In DNA, the CDR3 is TGTGCCAGCAGCGTATCTCCTAGCGGGAGTATGAATGAGCAGTTCTTC. This sequence encodes CASSVSPSGSMNEQFF. The V gene is TRBV9, the J gene TRBJ2-1; 10 bases are shared with TRBD2. The CDR3 extends over 16 amino acids. Germline CDR1 and CDR2: SGDLS and YYNGEE. The V and J ends lost 1 base and 7 bases, in that order; junction bases with no gene match: 8.

This clone came up once. The genes are TRBV10-2 and TRBJ2-7; 14 positions agree with TRBD2. This CDR3 is 16 amino acids long. The V gene's germline CDR1 is WSHSY and CDR2 SAAADI. Trimming took 7 bases from V and 0 from J; bases not matched to a gene: 5. This CDR3 reads CASTRTSGGSSYEQYF. The CDR3 region has the DNA TGCGCCAGCACTCGGACTAGCGGGGGGAGCTCCTACGAGCAGTACTTC.

The gene calls are TRBV4-1 and TRBJ2-5; 13 nucleotides match TRBD2. From germline, CDR1 is MGHRA and CDR2 YSYEKL. V trimming: 0 bases; J trimming: 4 bases; junction bases outside the gene matches: 5. The CDR3 is 17 residues long. CDR3 region: CASSQEFRTSGGETQYF. CDR3 bases: TGCGCCAGCAGCCAAGAATTCAGGACTAGCGGGGGAGAGACCCAGTACTTC.

A remark on this clone: The sample carries other DNA sequences with the same CDR3. The chain employs TRBV6-6 and TRBJ2-7; 8 positions agree with TRBD1. J was trimmed by 0 bases and V by 5 bases; bases with no gene match: 3. This CDR3 spans 14 amino acids. CDR1 MNHNY and CDR2 SVGAGI come from the germline V gene (reference sequence). The DNA for the CDR3 is TGTGCCAGCAGTCTACAGGGGGACTCCTACGAGCAGTACTTC. Protein product: CASSLQGDSYEQYF.

This clone was seen only once. This may be a read error: a much more frequent sequence differs by one nucleotide. Other DNA sequences in this sample translate to the same CDR3. The chain links TRBV7-6 to TRBJ1-1; D remains unclear. CDR1 is SGHVS and CDR2 is FNYEAQ in the germline V gene. V lost 1 base, J lost 0 bases, and 3 bases lay in between. The CDR3 sequence is 13 residues long. This chain's CDR3 is CASSLEVNTEAFF. The CDR3 DNA follows: TGTGCCAGCAGCTTAGAGGTGAACACTGAAGCTTTCTTT.

The chain links TRBV29-1 to TRBJ2-3; the D gene is possibly TRBD1 (6 bases). Trimming shortened V by 0 bases and J by 0 bases, and 16 bases separated the two germline ends. The CDR3 covers 17 residues. Germline lookup yields CDR1 SQVTM and CDR2 ANQGSEA. The CDR3 sequence: CSVEDPTGTASTDTQYF. The CDR3 DNA reads TGCAGCGTTGAAGACCCCACAGGGACGGCTAGCACAGATACGCAGTATTTT.

This clone appeared a single time. This chain connects TRBV5-1 to TRBJ1-2; D unresolved. Trimming stripped 3 bases from V and 4 bases from J, with 13 bases between. CDR3 length equals 14 residues. CDR1 SGHRS and CDR2 YFSETQ come from the germline V gene. The CDR3 DNA reads as TGCGCCAGCAGCTCCCGGCCCGACGCCTATGGCTACACCTTC. Protein: CASSSRPDAYGYTF.

This rearrangement joins TRBV6-1 to TRBJ1-1; a weak D match, TRBD1 (6 bases). V lost 4 bases and J 4 bases, leaving 10 bases between the germline ends. CDR3 length equals 13 residues. CDR1 is MNHNS, CDR2 SASEGT, per germline. CDR3 bases: TGTGCCAGCAGTGTTCTAGGGGGCACTGAAGCTTTCTTT. It encodes CASSVLGGTEAFF.

The rearrangement links TRBV5-1 to TRBJ2-1, with 11 positions matching TRBD2. The CDR3 is 16 amino acids. Germline V gene data show CDR1 as SGHRS and CDR2 as YFSETQ. V trimming: 4 bases; J trimming: 5 bases; junction bases outside the gene matches: 8. This CDR3 reads CASSQLAGAHNNEQFF. For the CDR3, the DNA is TGCGCCAGCAGCCAACTAGCGGGAGCCCATAACAATGAGCAGTTCTTC.

This clone was seen a few times. V usage is TRBV18 and J usage is TRBJ1-1; D remains ambiguous. The CDR3 is made up of 13 amino acids. Between the trimmed V and J ends, which lost 6 bases and 6 bases, there was a span of 14 bases. Germline loops: CDR1 KGHSH, CDR2 LQKENI. The CDR3 protein is CASSVGNEAEAFF. In nucleotides, the CDR3 is TGTGCCAGCTCGGTAGGGAATGAGGCTGAAGCTTTCTTT.